Below are 12 T cell receptor beta chains sequenced from a single sample in a study of cytomegalovirus exposure and HLA in healthy donors. Sequencing used immunoSEQ multiplex PCR; TCRdb keeps in-frame clones, though not all of them. The data hold roughly 120,000 clones, with around nine tenths observed a single time. The sample consisted of PBMCs. These receptor sequences come from a woman aged 25 to 39 in good health and CMV-seropositive.

The chain joins TRBV5-4 to TRBJ2-1; D possibly corresponds to TRBD2 (6 bases). The CDR3 is 16 amino acids. V was clipped by 0 bases and J by 5 bases, with 15 bases between them. CDR1 is SGHNT and CDR2 is YYREEE in the germline V gene (reference sequence). CDR3 in amino acids: CASSLGGLNPHNEQFF. CDR3 DNA sequence: TGTGCCAGCAGCTTGGGGGGACTGAACCCCCACAATGAGCAGTTCTTC.

The chain uses TRBV28 and TRBJ2-7; possible D gene TRBD2, 5 bases. The length of the CDR3 is 12 residues. Trimming shortened V by 5 bases and J by 10 bases, and 15 bases separated the two germline ends. CDR1 MDHEN and CDR2 SYDVKM come from the germline V gene. CDR3 loop: CASSPRAEPQYF. The DNA for the CDR3 is TGTGCCAGCAGTCCCCGAGCGGAGCCCCAGTACTTC. The whole variable domain, remainder taken from reference TRBV28 and TRBJ2-7, is DVKVTQSSRYLVKRTGEKVFLECVQDMDHENMFWYRQDPGLGLRLIYFSYDVKMKEKGDIPEGYSVSREKKERFSLILESASTNQTSMYLCASSPRAEPQYFGPGTRLTVT.

The chain is built from TRBV7-2 and TRBJ2-5, with 7 bases aligning to TRBD2. Germline V CDR1 and CDR2: SGHTA, FQGNSA. The CDR3 loop spans 14 amino acids. The V and J ends lost 5 bases and 4 bases, in that order; junction bases with no gene match: 7. The CDR3 loop reads CASSPSGVGETQYF. The CDR3 DNA follows: TGTGCCAGCAGCCCGAGCGGGGTCGGAGAGACCCAGTACTTC.

CDR3 sequence (DNA): TGCGCCAGCAGCCAAACCGGGGTGGGCGGGGAGCTGTTTTTT. As protein: CASSQTGVGGELFF. This chain joins TRBV4-3 and TRBJ2-2; D may be TRBD2 (5 bases). V shed 2 bases and J shed 7 bases, with 11 bases lying between them. Per the germline V gene, CDR1 is LGHNA and CDR2 is YSLEER. The CDR3 spans 14 residues.

The chain couples TRBV15 to TRBJ1-5, with 7 positions matching TRBD1. CDR1 and CDR2 (germline): LNHNV, YYDKDF (reference sequence). J gave up 1 base and V 0 bases, and 0 bases lay outside the gene matches. The CDR3 contains 15 residues. CDR3 nucleotide sequence: TGTGCCACCAGCAGAGAACAGGGGAGCAATCAGCCCCAGCATTTT. Translated, it gives CATSREQGSNQPQHF.

V is TRBV11-1 and J is TRBJ2-7, with a weak D call TRBD1 (6 bases). Trimming left V 6 bases short and J 3 bases short, with 15 bases between. From germline, CDR1 is SGHAT and CDR2 FQDESV (reference sequence). This CDR3 spans 14 amino acids. This CDR3 reads CASSAYRENYEQYF. The DNA for the CDR3 is TGTGCCAGCAGTGCCTACAGGGAGAACTACGAGCAGTACTTC.

The J gene is TRBJ2-5, the V gene TRBV18; D perhaps matches TRBD1 (5 bases). The CDR3 extends over 16 amino acids. Germline CDR1 is KGHSH and CDR2 is LQKENI. Trimming cost V 1 base and J 1 base, with 13 bases left between them. The chain's CDR3 is CASSPLPQGPQETQYF. CDR3 sequence (DNA): TGTGCCAGCTCACCACTCCCGCAGGGTCCCCAAGAGACCCAGTACTTC.

The V and J genes are TRBV10-1 and TRBJ1-3; 7 bases are shared with TRBD1. Germline V gene lookup returns CDR1 WNHNN and CDR2 SYGVQD (reference sequence). V gave up 4 bases and J gave up 0 bases; unmatched junction bases: 9. The CDR3 length is 17 residues. CDR3 loop: CASSGTGARLSGNTIYF. The CDR3 bases are TGCGCCAGCAGTGGAACAGGGGCGCGTCTCTCTGGAAACACCATATATTTT.

This clone was counted a single time. The chain joins TRBV6-1 to TRBJ1-2; D gene uncertain. This CDR3 is built from 12 residues. The germline gives CDR1 MNHNS, CDR2 SASEGT. V was shortened by 1 base and J by 7 bases, with 7 bases between the two germline ends. The CDR3 spells CASSEGLAGYTF. CDR3 bases: TGTGCCAGCAGTGAAGGGTTAGCTGGCTACACCTTC.

The V gene is TRBV27, the J gene TRBJ1-2; D call uncertain. The CDR3 loop spans 13 amino acids. Germline V gene data show CDR1 as MNHEY and CDR2 as SMNVEV (reference sequence). V was clipped by 6 bases and J by 6 bases, with 14 bases between them. In DNA form, the CDR3 reads TGTGCCAGCAGCAGGCCTAATGGCGATGGCTACACCTTC. This translates into CASSRPNGDGYTF.

J is TRBJ2-5 and V is TRBV7-2; 9 positions match TRBD2. Germline assignment: CDR1 SGHTA and CDR2 FQGNSA. The CDR3 sequence is 17 residues long. V was clipped by 1 base and J by 5 bases; unmatched bases: 11. CDR3 in DNA: TGTGCCAGCAGCTTAGATGGTGGCGGGGGGGCCGAGGAGACCCAGTACTTC. Protein: CASSLDGGGGAEETQYF.

The chain joins TRBV10-2 to TRBJ1-5; 7 bases agree with TRBD1. Unmatched junction bases numbered 9, after V lost 5 bases and J lost 11 bases. The CDR3 totals 13 residues. CDR1 and CDR2 from the germline V gene are WSHSY and SAAADI. The CDR3 sequence is CASSRDRAKTQHF. CDR3 nucleotides: TGCGCCAGCAGTCGTGACAGGGCCAAGACCCAGCATTTT.